This entry lists 23 T cell receptor beta chains sequenced from one sample in a study of technical replicates of blood from several donors. Sequencing was performed with immunoSEQ multiplex PCR; in TCRdb, only in-frame clones are kept and a portion is missing. The sample contains approximately 81,000 clones, approximately 96% of which appear only once. The sequencing input was T cells isolated from PBMCs. Receptors originate from a human donor in good health.

The chain couples TRBV7-8 to TRBJ2-7; tentatively, D is TRBD1 (6 bases). Germline CDR1 and CDR2: SGHVS and FQNEAQ. CDR3 length: 16 residues. The V and J ends lost 0 bases and 13 bases respectively, with 25 bases between them. CDR3 protein: CASSLALQGPSPLIYF. DNA for the CDR3: TGTGCCAGCAGCTTAGCGCTTCAGGGGCCGAGCCCCCTTATCTACTTC.

The genes are TRBV5-1 and TRBJ1-4; 8 positions match TRBD1. Losses at the gene ends were 0 bases for V and 7 bases for J; bases not matched to a gene: 2. CDR3 length: 14 residues. CDR1 SGHRS and CDR2 YFSETQ come from the germline V gene. Written as DNA, the CDR3 is TGCGCCAGCAGCTTGGGTGGACAGGGTGAAAAACTGTTTTTT. Its translation: CASSLGGQGEKLFF.

The chain recombines TRBV6-6 with TRBJ2-7, with D tentatively TRBD1 (5 bases). The CDR3 totals 11 residues. The V and J ends lost 4 bases and 5 bases respectively, with 6 bases between them. Germline CDR1 is MNHNY and CDR2 is SVGAGI (reference sequence). The CDR3 protein is CASSSGHEQYF. CDR3 DNA sequence: TGTGCCAGCAGTTCAGGGCACGAGCAGTACTTC.

The V call is TRBV18, the J call TRBJ2-7, with 10 bases fitting TRBD2. The CDR3 covers 16 residues. Per germline, CDR1 KGHSH and CDR2 LQKENI. V was pared by 3 bases and J by 5 bases, with 10 bases of the junction left unmatched. This CDR3 reads CASSPYSKREGHEQYF. The CDR3 coding sequence is TGTGCCAGCTCACCGTACTCTAAGCGGGAGGGTCACGAGCAGTACTTC. Together with reference TRBV18 and TRBJ2-7, the CDR3 gives the full variable domain: NAGVMQNPRHLVRRRGQEARLRCSPMKGHSHVYWYRQLPEEGLKFMVYLQKENIIDESGMPKERFSAEFPKEGPSILRIQQVVRGDSAAYFCASSPYSKREGHEQYFGPGTRLTVT.

The chain joins TRBV14 to TRBJ2-2, with 12 bases lining up with TRBD2. Trimming at V came to 3 bases and at J to 5 bases, leaving 1 base not matched to a gene. CDR3 length: 15 residues. The germline CDR1 and CDR2 sequences are SGHDN and FVKESK. CDR3 DNA: TGTGCCAGCAGCCACGGACTAGCGGGGACCGGGGAGCTGTTTTTT. It encodes CASSHGLAGTGELFF.

The chain is built from TRBV4-1 and TRBJ1-3; 8 positions match TRBD1. Germline V gene sequence: CDR1 MGHRA, CDR2 YSYEKL. Trimming cost V 4 bases and J 0 bases; bases outside gene matches: 8. CDR3 length equals 17 residues. The DNA for the CDR3 is TGCGCCAGCAGCCGTGGGGACAGGCGACTCTCTGGAAACACCATATATTTT. It codes for CASSRGDRRLSGNTIYF.

This chain uses TRBV19 with TRBJ2-1; 11 nucleotides line up with TRBD1. This CDR3 comprises 13 residues. Germline CDR1 and CDR2: LNHDA and SQIVND (reference sequence). V shed 6 bases and J 6 bases; nucleotides not matched to a gene: 1. CDR3 sequence (DNA): TGTGCCAGTAGGGGACAGGGGGGCAATGAGCAGTTCTTC. Protein sequence: CASRGQGGNEQFF.

The CDR3 DNA sequence: TGTGCCAGCAGCTTGCGGGGGGATACCTTCGAGCAGTACTTC. This gives the protein CASSLRGDTFEQYF. The rearrangement joins TRBV7-9 to TRBJ2-7, with TRBD2 identical over 8 bases. The junction had 7 bases not matched to a gene; V was cut back by 3 bases and J by 6 bases. The V gene's germline CDR1 is SEHNR and CDR2 FQNEAQ (reference sequence). The CDR3 runs 14 residues.

The chain joins TRBV28 to TRBJ2-7; 10 nucleotides agree with TRBD1. V lost 6 bases to trimming and J lost 0 bases; unmatched junction nucleotides: 2. From germline, CDR1 is MDHEN and CDR2 SYDVKM. The CDR3 is made up of 14 amino acids. This CDR3 reads CASRWTGGSYEQYF. The CDR3 DNA is TGTGCCAGCAGGTGGACAGGGGGCTCCTACGAGCAGTACTTC.

The rearrangement joins TRBV6-1 to TRBJ1-1, with TRBD1 matching over 7 bases. Unmatched junction bases numbered 5, after V lost 1 base and J lost 3 bases. The CDR3 loop spans 15 amino acids. Germline lookup yields CDR1 MNHNS and CDR2 SASEGT. The CDR3: CASSEVTGVYTEAFF. The CDR3 bases are TGTGCCAGCAGTGAAGTCACAGGGGTTTACACTGAAGCTTTCTTT.

V usage is TRBV19 and J usage is TRBJ2-2; D is possibly TRBD1 (5 bases). Trimming cost V 3 bases and J 2 bases, with 7 bases left between them. The germline CDR1 and CDR2 sequences are LNHDA and SQIVND (reference sequence). The CDR3 runs to 14 residues. CDR3 amino acids: CASSMQGNTGELFF. CDR3 coding DNA: TGTGCCAGTAGTATGCAGGGTAACACCGGGGAGCTGTTTTTT.

The rearrangement joins TRBV6-1 to TRBJ2-7; tentative D call: TRBD2 (5 bases). This CDR3 is 13 amino acids long. V lost 4 bases to trimming and J lost 6 bases, with 13 bases between them. Germline values: CDR1 MNHNS, CDR2 SASEGT. CDR3 sequence: CASSGQAASEQYF. The CDR3 DNA is TGTGCCAGCAGTGGTCAAGCGGCGAGCGAGCAGTACTTC.

This clone was seen a single time. This chain connects TRBV7-9 to TRBJ2-7; 9 bases agree with TRBD1. J was trimmed by 4 bases and V by 6 bases; bases with no gene match: 10. Looked up from germline, CDR1 is SEHNR and CDR2 is FQNEAQ (reference sequence). The CDR3 totals 15 residues. The CDR3: CASRQPGQGQYEQYF. For the CDR3, the DNA is TGTGCCAGCAGACAACCCGGACAGGGGCAATACGAGCAGTACTTC.

The chain couples TRBV4-2 to TRBJ2-7, with TRBD2 identical over 12 bases. The CDR3 is 15 amino acids. The germline CDR1 and CDR2 sequences are LGHNA and YNFKEQ. Trimming cost V 3 bases and J 4 bases; bases outside gene matches: 4. Here the CDR3 reads CASSQLAGGPYEQYF. For the CDR3, the DNA is TGTGCCAGCAGCCAGCTAGCGGGAGGGCCTTACGAGCAGTACTTC.

The chain joins TRBV2 to TRBJ1-2, with 8 bases identical to TRBD1. The J segment lost 4 bases and the V segment lost 8 bases, leaving 6 bases of the junction unmatched. Germline values: CDR1 SNHLY, CDR2 FYNNEI. The CDR3 is 13 amino acids. CDR3 in DNA: TGTGCCAGCCGGGACAGGACCGCCTATGGCTACACCTTC. Translation gives CASRDRTAYGYTF.

V usage is TRBV7-9 and J usage is TRBJ2-7, with a tentative D call TRBD1 (7 bases). V shed 1 base and J shed 1 base, with 20 bases lying between them. The germline V gene has CDR1 SEHNR and CDR2 FQNEAQ (reference sequence). The CDR3 is 18 amino acids. The CDR3 sequence is CASSLEKGLAGGSYEQYF. The CDR3 region has the DNA TGTGCCAGCAGCTTAGAGAAGGGACTTGCAGGGGGTTCCTACGAGCAGTACTTC. Full variable domain (remainder filled in from reference TRBV7-9 and TRBJ2-7): DTGVSQNPRHKITKRGQNVTFRCDPISEHNRLYWYRQTLGQGPEFLTYFQNEAQLEKSRLLSDRFSAERPKGSFSTLEIQRTEQGDSAMYLCASSLEKGLAGGSYEQYFGPGTRLTVT.

The V call is TRBV19, the J call TRBJ2-1; 8 nucleotides match TRBD1. This CDR3 region has 15 residues. The germline CDR1 and CDR2 sequences are LNHDA and SQIVND (reference sequence). V shed 7 bases and J 2 bases; nucleotides not matched to a gene: 7. The CDR3: CASNLGQGAYNEQFF. The DNA for the CDR3 is TGTGCCAGTAATCTCGGACAGGGAGCCTACAATGAGCAGTTCTTC.

V and J are TRBV28 and TRBJ1-2; 7 bases are shared with TRBD1. V was pared by 4 bases and J by 4 bases, with 6 bases of the junction left unmatched. Germline V CDR1 and CDR2: MDHEN, SYDVKM. This CDR3 region has 14 residues. The CDR3: CASSSTGYRYGYTF. CDR3 nucleotide sequence: TGTGCCAGCAGTTCGACAGGGTATCGCTATGGCTACACCTTC.

CDR3 amino acids: CASSLEDGRSYEQYF. The CDR3 region has the DNA TGTGCCAGCAGCTTAGAGGATGGGCGCTCCTACGAGCAGTACTTC. The rearrangement uses TRBV11-2 and TRBJ2-7; D gene ambiguous. The V end was cut by 0 bases, the J end by 0 bases, with 9 bases between. The CDR3 runs to 15 residues. Germline V lookup: CDR1 SGHAT, CDR2 FQNNGV.

The V and J genes are TRBV19 and TRBJ1-1; 9 bases are shared with TRBD1. Losses at the gene ends were 7 bases for V and 1 base for J; bases not matched to a gene: 13. CDR1 and CDR2 (germline): LNHDA, SQIVND (reference sequence). This CDR3 is 17 amino acids long. DNA for the CDR3: TGTGCCAGTATCCGGTCCGGGACAGGGTTAACGAACACTGAAGCTTTCTTT. Translation: CASIRSGTGLTNTEAFF.

The chain uses TRBV5-1 and TRBJ2-7; 7 bases agree with TRBD1. This CDR3 has 14 residues. Germline lookup yields CDR1 SGHRS and CDR2 YFSETQ. V shed 3 bases and J 3 bases; nucleotides not matched to a gene: 6. Here the CDR3 DNA reads TGCGCCAGCAGCTACGCAGGGGGTGGCTACGAGCAGTACTTC. This gives the protein CASSYAGGGYEQYF. Full variable domain (missing parts from reference TRBV5-1 and TRBJ2-7): KAGVTQTPRYLIKTRGQQVTLSCSPISGHRSVSWYQQTPGQGLQFLFEYFSETQRNKGNFPGRFSGRQFSNSRSEMNVSTLELGDSALYLCASSYAGGGYEQYFGPGTRLTVT.

CDR3 nucleotides: TGTGCCACCAGCCCGCAGGGGGCAAGCTATGGCTACACCTTC. The encoded protein is CATSPQGASYGYTF. The chain employs TRBV15 and TRBJ1-2; 8 nucleotides line up with TRBD1. This CDR3 region has 14 residues. CDR1 is LNHNV, CDR2 YYDKDF, per germline (reference sequence). Trimming at V came to 5 bases and at J to 4 bases, leaving 6 bases not matched to a gene.

This sequence joins TRBV4-1 and TRBJ2-7, with 7 bases fitting TRBD1. Germline trimming cut 0 bases from V and 2 bases from J; bases unmatched to any gene: 10. The CDR3 loop spans 17 amino acids. Looked up from germline, CDR1 is MGHRA and CDR2 is YSYEKL. The CDR3 spells CASSQESRGDRPYEQYF. The CDR3 DNA is TGCGCCAGCAGCCAAGAGTCTAGAGGGGACAGACCCTACGAGCAGTACTTC.